This passage covers 25 T cell receptor beta chains from one sample sequenced in a study of blood T cell repertoires in COVID-19. Generated by immunoSEQ multiplex PCR, the TCRdb table keeps only in-frame clones and is missing some. The repertoire consists of around 150,000 clones, with 85% occurring once and the leading ten covering 3.3%. Source material: peripheral blood. The source of these receptors is a human donor with acute or convalescent COVID-19. The donor label of this sample is uncertain.

CDR3 protein: CASSPVGTPTYEQYF. The CDR3 DNA sequence: TGTGCCAGCTCACCAGTCGGGACTCCTACCTACGAGCAGTACTTC. This sequence joins TRBV18 and TRBJ2-7, with D maybe TRBD2 (6 bases). Germline V gene lookup returns CDR1 KGHSH and CDR2 LQKENI. V was trimmed by 2 bases and J by 2 bases, leaving 13 bases between them. The CDR3 runs to 15 residues.

This sequence joins TRBV2 and TRBJ1-4; tentatively, D is TRBD1 (6 bases). Germline V lookup: CDR1 SNHLY, CDR2 FYNNEI. V was clipped by 1 base and J by 7 bases, with 13 bases between them. The length of the CDR3 is 15 residues. CDR3 region: CASSEGGQGGEKLFF. The CDR3 DNA is TGTGCCAGCAGTGAAGGGGGGCAGGGTGGTGAAAAACTGTTTTTT.

The chain uses TRBV9 and TRBJ1-4, with 9 positions matching TRBD1. The V gene's germline CDR1 is SGDLS and CDR2 YYNGEE. This CDR3 region has 14 residues. V lost 4 bases, J lost 8 bases, and 6 bases stayed unmatched. CDR3 protein: CASSTGGNKEKLFF. Written as DNA, the CDR3 is TGTGCCAGCAGCACAGGGGGCAATAAAGAAAAACTGTTTTTT.

V is TRBV3-1 (or the pseudogene TRBV3-2) and J is TRBJ2-2; D is perhaps TRBD1 (6 bases). The CDR3 covers 15 residues. Trimming stripped 4 bases from V and 7 bases from J, with 16 bases between. The V gene's germline CDR1 is LGHDT and CDR2 YNNKEL (reference sequence). The CDR3 DNA follows: TGTGCCAGCAGCCGTACAGGGATCGGAAACGGGGAGCTGTTTTTT. Translation gives CASSRTGIGNGELFF.

CDR3 in amino acids: CAVLEPGLPYTEAFF. CDR3 in DNA: TGTGCCGTTTTAGAACCGGGACTCCCTTACACTGAAGCTTTCTTT. This rearrangement joins TRBV7-9 to TRBJ1-1; D possibly corresponds to TRBD1 (5 bases). V was shortened by 11 bases and J by 3 bases, with 22 bases between the two germline ends. Germline V CDR1 and CDR2: SEHNR, FQNEAQ (reference sequence). The CDR3 consists of 15 residues.

For the CDR3, the DNA is TGTGCCAGCAGTCACTACAGGCCCATTAGCAATCAGCCCCAGCATTTT. The encoded protein is CASSHYRPISNQPQHF. The chain combines TRBV6-5 with TRBJ1-5; tentatively, D is TRBD1 (5 bases). Trimming cost V 5 bases and J 0 bases, with 14 bases left between them. CDR1 and CDR2 (germline): MNHEY, SVGAGI. This CDR3 is 16 amino acids long.

The gene calls are TRBV6-2 or TRBV6-3 and TRBJ1-2; TRBD1 might be the D (6 bases). Germline CDR1 reads MNHEY; CDR2 reads SVGEGT. This CDR3 region has 14 residues. The V end lost 4 bases, the J end lost 7 bases, and 16 bases lay between the germline ends. CDR3 sequence: CASSWWQGTSGYTF. CDR3 DNA: TGTGCCAGCAGTTGGTGGCAGGGGACGAGTGGCTACACCTTC.

The chain links TRBV2 to TRBJ2-5, with 11 nucleotides matching TRBD1. The CDR3 sequence is 15 residues long. The germline CDR1 and CDR2 sequences are SNHLY and FYNNEI. Trimming cost V 6 bases and J 5 bases; bases outside gene matches: 8. CDR3 sequence reads: CASRDGQGAWETQYF. DNA of the CDR3: TGTGCCAGCAGGGACGGACAGGGGGCATGGGAGACCCAGTACTTC.

The rearrangement uses TRBV19 and TRBJ1-2; possibly TRBD1 for D (6 bases). From germline, CDR1 is LNHDA and CDR2 SQIVND (reference sequence). The ends were cut back, 5 bases at V and 8 bases at J, with 15 bases in the middle. The CDR3 consists of 13 residues. CDR3 in amino acids: CASSVIQGFGYTF. The CDR3 nucleotides are TGTGCCAGTAGTGTAATACAGGGCTTCGGCTACACCTTC.

The gene calls are TRBV5-4 and TRBJ1-1; a possible D gene is TRBD1 (5 bases). Germline V CDR1 and CDR2: SGHNT, YYREEE (reference sequence). The CDR3 consists of 20 residues. The V and J ends lost 3 bases and 4 bases respectively, with 31 bases between them. CDR3 nucleotides: TGTGCCAGCAGCTCCGGATTGGGCGGGGGGTCCGCCCGGGGAGGCACTGAAGCTTTCTTT. Translation gives CASSSGLGGGSARGGTEAFF. Together with reference TRBV5-4 and TRBJ1-1, the CDR3 gives the full variable domain: ETGVTQSPTHLIKTRGQQVTLRCSSQSGHNTVSWYQQALGQGPQFIFQYYREEENGRGNFPPRFSGLQFPNYSSELNVNALELDDSALYLCASSSGLGGGSARGGTEAFFGQGTRLTVV.

The chain uses TRBV18 and TRBJ1-3; possibly TRBD1 for D (5 bases). V lost 3 bases, J lost 0 bases, and 12 bases lay in between. The germline CDR1 and CDR2 sequences are KGHSH and LQKENI. There are 16 residues in the CDR3. The CDR3 reads CASSPGLPSSGNTIYF. As DNA, the CDR3 is TGTGCCAGCTCACCGGGGCTGCCGAGCTCTGGAAACACCATATATTTT.

This clone was detected a few times. CDR3 nucleotides: TGTGCCAGCAGTTTGGGCAGCCTTCCTGAAAAACTGTTTTTT. Encoded protein: CASSLGSLPEKLFF. This chain uses TRBV28 with TRBJ1-4; no reliable D call. Trimming stripped 3 bases from V and 7 bases from J, with 12 bases between. The CDR3 spans 14 residues. CDR1 and CDR2 from the germline V gene are MDHEN and SYDVKM. Filled out from reference TRBV28 and TRBJ1-4, the complete variable domain reads DVKVTQSSRYLVKRTGEKVFLECVQDMDHENMFWYRQDPGLGLRLIYFSYDVKMKEKGDIPEGYSVSREKKERFSLILESASTNQTSMYLCASSLGSLPEKLFFGSGTQLSVL.

This rearrangement joins TRBV27 to TRBJ2-1; D possibly corresponds to TRBD2 (5 bases). Trimming removed 2 bases at V and 2 bases at J, with 16 bases between. CDR3 length equals 17 residues. Germline CDR1 is MNHEY and CDR2 is SMNVEV (reference sequence). The CDR3 bases are TGTGCCAGCAGTTTAAGGGCCGCCGGGGTCCCCTACAATGAGCAGTTCTTC. Its protein is CASSLRAAGVPYNEQFF.

This chain connects TRBV9 to TRBJ1-2; 11 positions match TRBD1. The CDR3 has 16 amino acids. The trim removed 4 bases at V and 8 bases at J, leaving 13 bases unmatched. Germline CDR1 is SGDLS and CDR2 is YYNGEE. CDR3 in amino acids: CASSPRTGGFSRGYTF. The DNA for the CDR3 is TGTGCCAGCAGCCCTCGGACAGGGGGCTTCTCGCGGGGCTACACCTTC.

To note about this clone: At the DNA level, this CDR3 is encoded by other sequences in the same sample as well. The CDR3 DNA follows: TGTGCCAGCAGCCCTGGACAGAACTATGGCTACACCTTC. As protein: CASSPGQNYGYTF. The chain employs TRBV7-9 and TRBJ1-2; TRBD1 is a possible D gene (6 bases). Germline CDR1 is SEHNR and CDR2 is FQNEAQ (reference sequence). Trimming stripped 5 bases from V and 2 bases from J, with 9 bases between. The CDR3 sequence is 13 residues long.

CDR3 sequence: CASSLGPNQPQHF. The CDR3 nucleotides read TGTGCCAGCAGCTTGGGCCCGAATCAGCCCCAGCATTTT. V and J are TRBV7-3 and TRBJ1-5; D remains ambiguous. The CDR3 runs 13 residues. V was pared by 3 bases and J by 4 bases, with 7 bases between. Germline loops: CDR1 SGHTA, CDR2 FQGTGA.

This chain joins TRBV2 and TRBJ2-6; 9 bases align to TRBD1. Losses at the gene ends were 2 bases for V and 2 bases for J; bases not matched to a gene: 10. In germline, CDR1 is SNHLY, CDR2 FYNNEI. The CDR3 runs 19 residues. The CDR3 is CASSESETGGWAGANVLTF. The CDR3 DNA follows: TGTGCCAGCAGTGAATCGGAGACAGGGGGTTGGGCTGGGGCCAACGTCCTGACTTTC.

The gene calls are TRBV12-1 and TRBJ2-5; the tabulated D call, TRBD2, remains unverified against the DNA. TRBV12-1 constitutes a pseudogene. The CDR3 sequence is 17 residues long. CDR3 amino acids: CATTPAASLEGGETQYF. In nucleotides, the CDR3 is TGTGCCACCACCCCTGCTGCCTCACTAGAGGGTGGAGAGACCCAGTACTTC.

The V and J genes are TRBV28 and TRBJ1-2; D may be TRBD1 (6 bases). Trimming left V 6 bases short and J 1 base short, with 9 bases between. CDR1 and CDR2 from the germline V gene are MDHEN and SYDVKM. The CDR3 extends over 13 amino acids. The DNA for the CDR3 is TGTGCCAGCAGGCCACAGGGTAACTATGGCTACACCTTC. Protein product: CASRPQGNYGYTF.

CDR3 sequence: CASSPGLLYGYTF. Written as DNA, the CDR3 is TGTGCCAGCAGCCCGGGTCTACTCTATGGCTACACCTTC. The rearrangement uses TRBV3-1 (or the pseudogene TRBV3-2) and TRBJ1-2; D unresolved. There are 13 residues in the CDR3. Looked up from germline, CDR1 is LGHDT and CDR2 is YNNKEL (reference sequence). V lost 4 bases to trimming and J lost 4 bases, with 10 bases between them.

The chain combines TRBV5-1 with TRBJ2-7, with D possibly TRBD1 on 6 matching bases. From germline, CDR1 is SGHRS and CDR2 YFSETQ. With 4 bases removed from V and 4 bases from J, the gap between germline ends came to 15 bases. This CDR3 is 14 amino acids long. In DNA, the CDR3 is TGCGCCAGCAGCGCACAGGGTGCTTCTTACGAGCAGTACTTC. This translates into CASSAQGASYEQYF.

The chain has TRBV28 and TRBJ1-6; D remains ambiguous. The CDR3 covers 15 residues. Germline V lookup: CDR1 MDHEN, CDR2 SYDVKM. Trimming left V 2 bases short and J 7 bases short, with 12 bases between. The CDR3 region is CASSLISSENSPLHF. The CDR3 DNA reads TGTGCCAGCAGTTTAATAAGCTCGGAGAATTCACCCCTCCACTTT.

This clone was detected only a few times. The chain employs TRBV30 and TRBJ1-5; D is unresolved. Deletions cut 6 bases from V and 1 base from J, with 7 bases between. The CDR3 is 12 residues long. The germline V gene has CDR1 GTSNPN and CDR2 SVGIG (reference sequence). The CDR3 loop is CACSGSNQPQHF. The CDR3 DNA sequence: TGTGCCTGCTCGGGGAGCAATCAGCCCCAGCATTTT.

The count of this clone is one. V is TRBV18 and J is TRBJ2-5, with 8 bases identical to TRBD2. V trimming: 0 bases; J trimming: 5 bases; junction bases outside the gene matches: 8. The CDR3 has 16 amino acids. Germline V CDR1 and CDR2: KGHSH, LQKENI. This CDR3 reads CASSPPQTSAPETQYF. The CDR3 DNA reads as TGTGCCAGCTCACCACCTCAGACTAGCGCCCCGGAGACCCAGTACTTC.

The chain combines TRBV7-2 with TRBJ2-1, with 7 bases aligning to TRBD2. The V and J ends lost 5 bases and 4 bases, in that order; junction bases with no gene match: 2. Germline V lookup: CDR1 SGHTA, CDR2 FQGNSA. The CDR3 runs 13 residues. The DNA for the CDR3 is TGTGCCAGCAGCGGGGGGGTGTACAATGAGCAGTTCTTC. It is translated as CASSGGVYNEQFF.